This TCR beta chain came from a study of early stage breast cancer tumors. Here immunoSEQ multiplex PCR was the method, and the copy in TCRdb shows in-frame clones only, minus some. This sample has some 10,000 clones, with around 81% found just once. The CDR3 is 13 amino acids. The trim removed 5 bases at V and 1 base at J, leaving 4 bases unmatched. Germline CDR1 is GTSNPN and CDR2 is SVGIG (reference sequence). The sequence was collected from a person in their 40s with breast cancer. The gene calls are TRBV30 and TRBJ1-1; TRBD1 matches 7 bases. Sequenced material: normal breast tissue next to the tumor. This CDR3 is CAWEGQSNTEAFF. As DNA, the CDR3 is TGTGCCTGGGAGGGACAGTCGAACACTGAAGCTTTCTTT. Combining the CDR3 with reference TRBV30 and TRBJ1-1 gives the whole variable domain SQTIHQWPATLVQPVGSPLSLECTVEGTSNPNLYWYRQAAGRGLQLLFYSVGIGQISSEVPQNLSASRPQDRQFILSSKKLLLSDSGFYLCAWEGQSNTEAFFGQGTRLTVV.